These 3 T cell receptor beta chains originate from one sample sequenced in a study of identifying expanded T cells in peripheral blood. Data came from immunoSEQ multiplex PCR; TCRdb stores just in-frame clones and leaves some out. The sample records approximately 85,000 clones, 84% being singletons. The sample taken for sequencing was blood. The receptor set was obtained from a person aged 18 to 70 in good health.

The chain joins TRBV5-5 to TRBJ1-1, with D hard to call. The germline V gene encodes CDR1 SGHKS and CDR2 YYEKEE (reference sequence). V shed 0 bases and J shed 4 bases, with 7 bases lying between them. The CDR3 runs 13 residues. CDR3 amino acids: CASSLGPGTEAFF. The CDR3 DNA is TGTGCCAGCAGCTTGGGGCCGGGCACTGAAGCTTTCTTT.

This chain joins TRBV18 and TRBJ1-2, with 11 bases aligning to TRBD1. V trimming: 3 bases; J trimming: 4 bases; junction bases outside the gene matches: 4. The CDR3 is made up of 15 amino acids. Germline CDR1 is KGHSH and CDR2 is LQKENI. CDR3 residues: CASSPGTGGSYGYTF. In DNA form, the CDR3 reads TGTGCCAGCTCACCGGGGACAGGGGGTTCCTATGGCTACACCTTC. Based on the CDR3 plus reference TRBV18 and TRBJ1-2, the full variable domain is NAGVMQNPRHLVRRRGQEARLRCSPMKGHSHVYWYRQLPEEGLKFMVYLQKENIIDESGMPKERFSAEFPKEGPSILRIQQVVRGDSAAYFCASSPGTGGSYGYTFGSGTRLTVV.

The rearrangement links TRBV2 to TRBJ1-4; D call uncertain. V lost 6 bases and J 5 bases, leaving 16 bases between the germline ends. The V gene's germline CDR1 is SNHLY and CDR2 FYNNEI. The CDR3 extends over 15 amino acids. CDR3: CASRDLFYPNEKLFF. As DNA, the CDR3 is TGTGCCAGCAGAGATTTGTTTTACCCAAATGAAAAACTGTTTTTT. The full variable domain, with the rest looked up from reference TRBV2 and TRBJ1-4, is EPEVTQTPSHQVTQMGQEVILRCVPISNHLYFYWYRQILGQKVEFLVSFYNNEISEKSEIFDDQFSVERPDGSNFTLKIRSTKLEDSAMYFCASRDLFYPNEKLFFGSGTQLSVL.